These 8 T cell receptor beta chains came from one sample sequenced in a study of radiotherapy plus CTLA-4 blockade in lung cancer (dated by TCRdb to 2017 to 2018). Receptors were amplified or captured by the immunoSEQ multiplex PCR assay. TCRdb stores this immuneACCESS table with in-frame sequences only. Part of the clones is absent; in the studies checked, under half of the shortfall reflects unresolved V genes, and no reason is known for the rest. Across this sample there are over 100,000 clones, with 90% seen only once. Clones ranked in the top ten supply approximately 6.6% of the sample. Sequencing used peripheral blood, obtained from a patient treated with radiotherapy plus ipilimumab. These receptor sequences come from a human donor with non-small cell lung cancer that progressed on radiotherapy plus ipilimumab.

The chain recombines TRBV11-3 with TRBJ2-3; D gene unclear. The CDR3 length is 12 residues. Looked up from germline, CDR1 is SGHNT and CDR2 is YENEEA. The V end was cut by 1 base, the J end by 4 bases, with 3 bases between. CDR3 coding DNA: TGTGCCAGCAGCTTAGTAGCAGATACGCAGTATTTT. It specifies CASSLVADTQYF.

V usage is TRBV29-1 and J usage is TRBJ2-7; D is perhaps TRBD2 (5 bases). The CDR3 is made up of 12 amino acids. V was pared by 4 bases and J by 0 bases, with 7 bases between. Per the germline V gene, CDR1 is SQVTM and CDR2 is ANQGSEA. CDR3 in DNA: TGCAGCGTTGTGAGCGGCTCCTACGAGCAGTACTTC. This sequence encodes CSVVSGSYEQYF.

The gene calls are TRBV9 and TRBJ2-1, with 9 bases lining up with TRBD1. Germline values: CDR1 SGDLS, CDR2 YYNGEE. V was clipped by 4 bases and J by 7 bases; unmatched bases: 6. The CDR3 covers 14 residues. CDR3 region: CASSSRTGANEQFF. CDR3 sequence (DNA): TGTGCCAGCAGCTCCCGGACAGGGGCGAATGAGCAGTTCTTC.

The chain joins TRBV2 to TRBJ2-1, with 14 bases lining up with TRBD2. The V and J ends lost 6 bases and 9 bases, in that order; junction bases with no gene match: 10. Germline CDR1 reads SNHLY; CDR2 reads FYNNEI. CDR3 size: 16 residues. In DNA form, the CDR3 reads TGTGCCAGCAGGGGAGGGACTAGCGGGAGTCGAAGTGAGCAGTTCTTC. Residues: CASRGGTSGSRSEQFF.

The chain carries TRBV15 and TRBJ2-5, with 7 bases identical to TRBD1. The ends lost 0 bases at V and 2 bases at J; junction bases unmatched: 6. Per germline, CDR1 LNHNV and CDR2 YYDKDF (reference sequence). The CDR3 length is 16 residues. The CDR3 loop reads CATSRDRDSRQETQYF. CDR3 nucleotide sequence: TGTGCCACCAGCAGAGATCGGGACAGCCGGCAAGAGACCCAGTACTTC.

The chain combines TRBV7-8 with TRBJ1-2, with D possibly being TRBD1 (5 bases). Trimming removed 5 bases at V and 2 bases at J, with 18 bases between. Germline lookup yields CDR1 SGHVS and CDR2 FQNEAQ. This CDR3 has 16 amino acids. The CDR3 reads CASSPVLGHGNYGYTF. For the CDR3, the DNA is TGTGCCAGCAGCCCAGTCCTCGGACACGGGAACTATGGCTACACCTTC.

V and J are TRBV7-6 and TRBJ2-1, with 12 nucleotides matching TRBD2. Germline V gene lookup returns CDR1 SGHVS and CDR2 FNYEAQ. The V and J ends lost 4 bases and 8 bases, in that order; junction bases with no gene match: 9. The CDR3 is 16 amino acids. The CDR3 coding sequence is TGTGCCAGCAGCTCCATTAGGACTAGCGGGACGGATGAGCAGTTCTTC. Translating it yields CASSSIRTSGTDEQFF.

V gene TRBV7-2 combines with J gene TRBJ1-5; D gene uncertain. The CDR3 runs to 15 residues. The germline gives CDR1 SGHTA, CDR2 FQGNSA. V lost 1 base and J 3 bases, leaving 10 bases between the germline ends. CDR3 sequence reads: CASSLEIGPNQPQHF. The CDR3 DNA sequence: TGTGCCAGCAGCTTAGAGATTGGGCCCAATCAGCCCCAGCATTTT.